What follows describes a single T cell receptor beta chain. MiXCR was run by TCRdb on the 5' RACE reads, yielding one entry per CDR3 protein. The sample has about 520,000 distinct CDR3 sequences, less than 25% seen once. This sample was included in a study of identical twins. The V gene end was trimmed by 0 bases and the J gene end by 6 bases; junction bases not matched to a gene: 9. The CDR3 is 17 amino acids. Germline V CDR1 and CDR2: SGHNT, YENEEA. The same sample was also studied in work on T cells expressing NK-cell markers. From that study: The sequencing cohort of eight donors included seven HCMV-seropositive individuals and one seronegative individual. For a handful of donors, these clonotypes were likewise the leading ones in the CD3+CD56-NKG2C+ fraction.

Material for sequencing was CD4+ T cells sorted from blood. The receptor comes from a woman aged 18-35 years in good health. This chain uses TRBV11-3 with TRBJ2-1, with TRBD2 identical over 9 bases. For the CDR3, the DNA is TGTGCCAGCAGCTTAGACGGAGTAGCGGGAGTATTCAATGAGCAGTTCTTC. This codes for CASSLDGVAGVFNEQFF.